The clone carrying this TCR beta chain was counted once. The study counted Cohort 3 donors as recovered given two negative PCRs, clearance, or symptom resolution. The data belong to a study of blood T cell repertoires in COVID-19. Across the whole study: Samples taken during acute and convalescent COVID-19 were collected in the United States, Italy and Spain.

This table comes from immunoSEQ multiplex PCR, and its TCRdb copy is limited to in-frame clones, with some not included. The data contain a few hundred thousand clones, less than 90% of them singletons. This CDR3 spans 14 amino acids. J gave up 6 bases and V 6 bases, and 3 bases lay outside the gene matches. Germline V CDR1 and CDR2: SGHTA, FQGNSA. Material: PBMCs or T cells enriched from blood (not recorded which). The sequence came from a woman between 45 and 65 years old who had recovered from COVID-19. This chain connects TRBV7-2 to TRBJ1-6; 9 nucleotides match TRBD1. CDR3 sequence reads: CASRRDRANSPLHF. CDR3 coding DNA: TGTGCCAGCAGGCGGGACAGGGCTAATTCACCCCTCCACTTT.